This is a list of T cell receptor beta chains from one sample in a study of Tregs in tolerant kidney transplant recipients. Measured with immunoSEQ multiplex PCR; TCRdb has only the in-frame clones, and not every one. The sample carries approximately 82,000 clones, 80% to 95% recorded once. The sample here was CD4+ T cells from blood (PBMCs), taken 12 months after the transplant. All receptors derive from a human patient who received a combined kidney and bone marrow transplant. Some T cells may be the graft donor's. Each CDR3 is given with its conserved first and last residue. The order of the fields is J gene, D gene, V gene, clone size, CDR3 protein, CDR3 DNA. D genes are given only for firm matches. Clone size appears in some rows only: once, few, many, or a class for an expanded clone.

TRBJ2-5 TRBD2 TRBV5-1 once CASIKSSGGQYQETQYF TGCGCCAGCATAAAGTCTAGCGGGGGCCAGTACCAAGAGACCCAGTACTTC
TRBJ2-1 NA TRBV5-1 NA CASSLARQVQYNEQFF TGCGCCAGCAGCTTAGCGCGACAGGTACAATACAATGAGCAGTTCTTC
TRBJ2-7 TRBD2 TRBV11-2 NA CASWGGEEQYF TGTGCCAGCTGGGGGGGGGAAGAGCAGTACTTC
TRBJ2-5 TRBD2 TRBV4-2 NA CASSQEASGAWETQYF TGTGCCAGCAGCCAAGAGGCTAGCGGGGCGTGGGAGACCCAGTACTTC
TRBJ1-3 NA TRBV6-4 few CASSDSGLGNTIYF TGTGCCAGCAGTGACTCGGGCTTGGGAAACACCATATATTTT
TRBJ2-4 TRBD2 TRBV4-2 NA CASSQVGDGGADGIQYF TGTGCCAGCAGCCAAGTTGGAGACGGGGGGGCCGACGGCATTCAGTACTTC
TRBJ1-6 NA TRBV2 NA CASLRHNSPLHF TGTGCCAGCCTGCGCCATAATTCCCCCCTCCACTTT
TRBJ1-6 NA TRBV30 NA CAWSVRRESPLHF TGTGCCTGGAGTGTACGCAGGGAATCACCCCTCCACTTT
TRBJ1-1 TRBD1 TRBV11-3 NA CASSLVGGETEAFF TGTGCCAGCAGCTTAGTAGGGGGCGAGACTGAAGCTTTCTTT
TRBJ1-5 TRBD1 TRBV19 NA CASGKTGASQPQHF TGTGCCAGTGGAAAGACAGGGGCGAGTCAGCCCCAGCATTTT
TRBJ2-3 TRBD1 TRBV6-1 NA CASSKAGTGDGGTQYF TGTGCCAGCAGTAAAGCCGGGACAGGGGACGGCGGTACGCAGTATTTT
TRBJ2-2 TRBD2 TRBV5-1 NA CASSSRTSGNTGELFF TGCGCCAGCAGCTCACGGACTAGCGGGAACACCGGGGAGCTGTTTTTT
TRBJ2-2 TRBD1 TRBV30 NA CAYRGPGELFF TGTGCCTACAGGGGGCCCGGGGAGCTGTTTTTT
TRBJ1-5 TRBD1 TRBV28 once CASSLPRTGGAYSNQPQHF TGTGCCAGCAGTTTACCCCGGACAGGGGGCGCGTATAGCAATCAGCCCCAGCATTTT
TRBJ1-2 NA TRBV4-3 few CASSQDYRGSGYTF TGCGCCAGCAGCCAAGATTATAGGGGCTCTGGCTACACCTTC
TRBJ2-7 TRBD1 TRBV7-9 NA CASSLAHHRGYEQYF TGTGCCAGCAGCTTAGCGCATCACAGGGGCTACGAGCAGTACTTC
TRBJ2-1 NA TRBV5-1 NA CASSLASSSYNEQFF TGCGCCAGCAGCTTGGCTTCGAGCTCCTACAATGAGCAGTTCTTC
TRBJ2-4 NA TRBV5-4 NA CASSLEPYKNIQYF TGTGCCAGCAGCTTGGAGCCTTACAAAAACATTCAGTACTTC
TRBJ2-3 TRBD1 TRBV7-3 NA CASSLDRGPTDTQYF TGTGCCAGCAGCTTAGACAGGGGGCCGACAGATACGCAGTATTTT
TRBJ1-2 TRBD1 TRBV29-1 NA CSVGNRGRGYTF TGCAGCGTTGGGAACAGGGGGCGCGGCTACACCTTC
TRBJ2-3 NA TRBV5-4 NA CASSLTVTDTQYF TGTGCCAGCAGCTTGACTGTCACAGATACGCAGTATTTT
TRBJ2-2 NA TRBV27 NA CASSFQTGNTGELFF TGTGCCAGCAGTTTCCAGACAGGGAACACCGGGGAGCTGTTTTTT
TRBJ2-1 NA TRBV27 NA CASRPRGGVSYNEQFF TGTGCCAGCAGACCAAGGGGCGGCGTCTCCTACAATGAGCAGTTCTTC
TRBJ2-1 TRBD1 TRBV19 NA CASTLGTGDTYNEQFF TGTGCCAGTACCCTCGGGACAGGGGACACCTACAATGAGCAGTTCTTC
TRBJ2-7 TRBD1 TRBV9 NA CASSVATGQDSYEQYF TGTGCCAGCAGCGTAGCTACGGGACAGGACTCCTACGAGCAGTACTTC
TRBJ1-1 NA TRBV10-3 NA CAAGTLNTEAFF TGTGCCGCGGGGACCTTGAACACTGAAGCTTTCTTT
TRBJ2-1 TRBD2 TRBV7-2 NA CASSRGLAGGIRSYNEQFF TGTGCCAGCAGCCGAGGACTAGCGGGGGGGATTAGGTCCTACAATGAGCAGTTCTTC
TRBJ2-7 TRBD1 TRBV11-3 NA CASSPDRVGTYEQYF TGTGCCAGCAGCCCCGACAGGGTCGGCACCTACGAGCAGTACTTC
TRBJ2-7 NA TRBV7-2 NA CASSLSISYEQYF TGTGCCAGCAGCCTATCTATCTCCTACGAGCAGTACTTC
TRBJ2-5 TRBD1 TRBV7-8 NA CASSLGSSGTVFQETQYF TGTGCCAGCAGCTTAGGCTCTTCGGGGACAGTATTCCAAGAGACCCAGTACTTC
TRBJ1-5 TRBD1 TRBV15 NA CATSRDGQGGQPQHF TGTGCCACCAGCAGAGATGGCCAGGGGGGTCAGCCCCAGCATTTT
TRBJ1-1 TRBD1 TRBV7-2 NA CASSFQTIWTGLNTEAFF TGTGCCAGCAGCTTTCAGACTATTTGGACAGGGTTGAACACTGAAGCTTTCTTT
TRBJ2-7 TRBD2 TRBV14 NA CASSQEVVSGSYSYEQYF TGTGCCAGCAGCCAAGAGGTCGTCAGCGGGAGTTACTCCTACGAGCAGTACTTC
TRBJ1-5 NA TRBV7-2 NA CASSPKTRRSGNVNQPQHF TGTGCCAGCAGCCCCAAAACACGCCGCTCGGGGAACGTCAATCAGCCCCAGCATTTT
TRBJ2-1 NA TRBV7-9 NA CASSLGQRTDYNEQFF TGTGCCAGCAGCTTAGGACAGAGGACAGACTACAATGAGCAGTTCTTC
TRBJ2-7 NA TRBV21-1 NA CASSFKQGCYEQYF TGTGCCAGCAGTTTCAAGCAGGGGTGCTACGAGCAGTACTTC
TRBJ1-3 NA TRBV7-2 once CASSLGAANSGNTIYF TGTGCCAGCAGCTTAGGGGCAGCCAACTCTGGAAACACCATATATTTT
TRBJ1-2 TRBD1 TRBV7-8 NA CASSYGQGPLYGYTF TGTGCCAGCAGCTACGGACAGGGGCCACTGTATGGCTACACCTTC
TRBJ2-7 NA TRBV4-3 NA CASSQGRSYEQYF TGCGCCAGCAGCCAAGGCCGGTCCTACGAGCAGTACTTC
TRBJ2-5 TRBD1 TRBV5-1 once CASSPGQGKETQYF TGCGCCAGCAGCCCGGGACAGGGAAAAGAGACCCAGTACTTC
TRBJ2-5 TRBD1 TRBV2 NA CASRGQGQQETQYF TGTGCCAGCAGAGGACAGGGCCAGCAAGAGACCCAGTACTTC
TRBJ2-2 TRBD1 TRBV12-5 NA CASGLASGTGATGELFF TGTGCTAGTGGTTTGGCCTCCGGGACAGGGGCCACCGGGGAGCTGTTTTTT
TRBJ1-4 NA TRBV10-3 NA CAISESDEKLFF TGTGCCATCAGTGAGTCCGATGAAAAACTGTTTTTT
TRBJ2-5 TRBD2 TRBV30 NA CGLTSGSKTQYF TGCGGTTTGACTAGCGGGAGTAAGACCCAGTACTTC
TRBJ2-3 NA TRBV7-2 NA CASSLVHTDTQYF TGTGCCAGCAGCTTAGTACACACAGATACGCAGTATTTT
TRBJ1-2 NA TRBV4-3 NA CASSPRKTAGHTF TGCGCCAGCAGCCCGAGGAAAACCGCAGGGCACACCTTC
TRBJ2-2 NA TRBV9 NA CASSGRQGGGTNTGELFF TGTGCCAGCAGCGGCAGACAGGGTGGAGGGACGAACACCGGGGAGCTGTTTTTT
TRBJ2-5 TRBD1 TRBV11-2 NA CASSLGDRDMETQYF TGTGCCAGCAGCTTAGGCGACAGGGATATGGAGACCCAGTACTTC
TRBJ2-3 TRBD2 TRBV19 NA CASMKRGGTDTQYF TGTGCCAGTATGAAGCGGGGGGGCACAGATACGCAGTATTTT
TRBJ2-7 TRBD1 TRBV7-2 NA CASSLALGQGYEQYF TGTGCCAGCAGCTTAGCTCTGGGACAGGGCTACGAGCAGTACTTC
TRBJ1-5 NA TRBV19 NA CASKGINPGGNQPQHF TGTGCCAGTAAGGGGATTAACCCGGGGGGCAATCAGCCCCAGCATTTT